This entry describes one T cell receptor (beta chain). Its target is unknown. Assay: immunoSEQ multiplex PCR; the TCRdb copy retains only in-frame clones and omits some. This table has about 77,000 clones, around 85% appearing once. The data derive from a study of a mutant IDH1 vaccine in newly diagnosed glioma. Across the study: Commencement of vaccination occurred 4-6 weeks following radiotherapy alone, or concurrently with temozolomide cycles. Treated patients had a mean age of approximately 40 years and an approximately 62% male, roughly 40% female split.

Germline loops: CDR1 MGHRA, CDR2 YSYEKL. The CDR3 length is 13 residues. Trimming removed 4 bases from V and 5 bases from J, with 9 bases in between. As to time point: week 23, last vaccination. Every single dose of the vaccine, 300 ug of mutant IDH1 20-mer peptide, came with topical imiquimod. In every donor, the tumor was a new WHO grade 3 or 4 IDH1-mutant, ATRX-lost astrocytoma. Study-level results: The study observed vaccine-induced immune responses in approximately 93% of patients.

The rearrangement joins TRBV4-1 to TRBJ1-3; D perhaps matches TRBD1 (5 bases). The specimen comprised PBMCs, sampled from a glioma patient whose treatment included an IDH1 peptide vaccine. This clonotype was obtained from a woman between 50 and 59 years old with glioma. CDR3: CASSRDFRNTIYF. For the CDR3, the DNA is TGCGCCAGCAGCCGGGACTTTAGAAACACCATATATTTT.